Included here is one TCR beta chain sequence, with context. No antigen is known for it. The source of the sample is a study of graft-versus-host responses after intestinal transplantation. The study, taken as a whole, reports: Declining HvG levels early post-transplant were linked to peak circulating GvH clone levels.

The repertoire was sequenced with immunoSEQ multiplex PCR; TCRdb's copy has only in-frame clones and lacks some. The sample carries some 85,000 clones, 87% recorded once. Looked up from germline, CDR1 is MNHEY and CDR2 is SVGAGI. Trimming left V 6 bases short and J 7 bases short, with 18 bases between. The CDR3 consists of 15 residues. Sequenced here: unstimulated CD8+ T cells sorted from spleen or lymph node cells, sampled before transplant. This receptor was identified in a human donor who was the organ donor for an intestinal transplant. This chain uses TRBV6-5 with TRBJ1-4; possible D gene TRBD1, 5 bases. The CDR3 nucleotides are TGTGCCAGCAGCCTATCACCCGTGGGGGGTGAAAAACTGTTTTTT. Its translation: CASSLSPVGGEKLFF.